This entry lists 21 T cell receptor beta chains sequenced from one sample in a study of T cells in Graves' hyperthyroidism and ophthalmopathy. RNA transcripts served as the template for amplifying TCR beta CDR3 regions. A first-round RT-PCR of the TCR CDR3 used the HTBI primer set. TCRdb analysed the multiplex PCR reads with MiXCR anew, one entry per CDR3 protein. Seen here are approximately 370,000 distinct CDR3 sequences, about a sixth observed once, and the top ten hold roughly 35%. Material: blood. These receptors all stem from a woman in her thirties with Graves' hyperthyroidism that later progressed to Graves' ophthalmopathy.

This clonotype has a count of ten or more. The V and J genes are TRBV12-3 or TRBV12-4 and TRBJ2-3, with D unresolved. Between the trimmed V and J ends, which lost 10 bases and 4 bases, there was a span of 12 bases. The CDR3 runs to 12 residues. The chain's CDR3 is CAITDFSDTQYF. CDR3 DNA: TGTGCCATTACGGATTTTTCAGATACGCAGTATTTT.

J is TRBJ1-4 and V is TRBV4-1; D may be TRBD1 (5 bases). V was clipped by 3 bases and J by 4 bases, with 9 bases between them. The CDR3 has 14 residues. The germline V gene has CDR1 MGHRA and CDR2 YSYEKL. In DNA, the CDR3 is TGCGCCAGCAGCCATCCACAGGTTAATGAAAAACTGTTTTTT. Amino acids: CASSHPQVNEKLFF.

The chain has TRBV29-1 and TRBJ2-7; tentative D call: TRBD2 (5 bases). V lost 6 bases to trimming and J lost 3 bases, with 9 bases between them. This CDR3 comprises 11 residues. Per the germline V gene, CDR1 is SQVTM and CDR2 is ANQGSEA. For the CDR3, the DNA is TGCAGCGTACGGGATGTCTACGAGCAGTACTTC. Translation gives CSVRDVYEQYF.

Many counts were recorded for this clonotype. V and J are TRBV12-3 or TRBV12-4 and TRBJ1-2, with D hard to call. This CDR3 comprises 15 residues. Trimming removed 0 bases at V and 0 bases at J, with 8 bases between. The CDR3 coding sequence is TGTGCCAGCAGTTTAGCCGGAGTTACTAACTATGGCTACACCTTC. Translation gives CASSLAGVTNYGYTF.

This clonotype has a count of ten or more. The chain joins TRBV10-3 to TRBJ1-3, with 8 bases lining up with TRBD1. The CDR3 is 18 residues long. CDR1 and CDR2 (germline): ENHRY, SYGVKD. V lost 4 bases, J lost 1 base, and 12 bases stayed unmatched. The CDR3 DNA follows: TGTGCCATCAGTGCCGGGACAGGATTGTATGAATCTGGAAACACCATATATTTT. Its protein product is CAISAGTGLYESGNTIYF.

This clonotype has just a few counts. One junction end does not reproduce the germline sequence, and a read error may be involved. CDR3 bases: TGTGCTAGCAGTCGGGGACTAGCGGGAGTAGATACGCAGTATTTT. As protein: CASSRGLAGVDTQYF. The J gene is TRBJ2-3, the V gene TRBV7-7; 14 bases match TRBD2. The CDR3 runs to 15 residues. The germline CDR1 and CDR2 sequences are SSHAT and FNYEAQ (reference sequence).

In this sample, this clonotype turned up many times. The chain links TRBV2 to TRBJ1-1; 8 bases fit TRBD1. V lost 7 bases to trimming and J lost 3 bases; unmatched junction nucleotides: 16. The CDR3 sequence is 17 residues long. Germline V gene sequence: CDR1 SNHLY, CDR2 FYNNEI. CDR3 in amino acids: CASIPGPQDREYTEAFF. CDR3 coding DNA: TGTGCCAGCATTCCCGGGCCCCAGGACAGGGAGTACACTGAAGCTTTCTTT.

This clonotype was counted ten times or more. V and J are TRBV7-8 and TRBJ2-7, with 11 bases aligning to TRBD2. The germline CDR1 and CDR2 sequences are SGHVS and FQNEAQ. The CDR3 consists of 18 residues. With V trimmed by 1 base and J by 0 bases, 8 bases remained unmatched. CDR3 loop: CASSLVISGLADSYEQYF. CDR3 coding DNA: TGTGCCAGCAGCTTAGTTATCTCGGGACTAGCGGACTCCTACGAGCAGTACTTC.

This clonotype was counted at least ten times. The rearrangement uses TRBV12-3 or TRBV12-4 and TRBJ2-3; 9 bases agree with TRBD2. The CDR3 is 20 amino acids. V lost 5 bases to trimming and J lost 0 bases; unmatched junction nucleotides: 18. The CDR3 protein is CASSQTWGTSLTESTDTQYF. DNA for the CDR3: TGTGCCAGCAGTCAAACCTGGGGGACTAGCCTTACAGAAAGCACAGATACGCAGTATTTT.

This clonotype has a count of ten or more. The chain recombines TRBV2 with TRBJ2-1, with no clear D. This CDR3 contains 15 residues. V lost 5 bases, J lost 0 bases, and 11 bases lay in between. CDR1 SNHLY and CDR2 FYNNEI come from the germline V gene. DNA for the CDR3: TGTGCCAGCAGTCCCCCGGCAAGCTCCTACAATGAGCAGTTCTTC. Protein product: CASSPPASSYNEQFF.

This clonotype appeared many times. The chain joins TRBV3-1 to TRBJ1-1; D gene uncertain. This CDR3 region has 11 residues. Between the trimmed V and J ends, which lost 8 bases and 6 bases, there was a span of 10 bases. The germline CDR1 and CDR2 sequences are LGHDT and YNNKEL (reference sequence). The CDR3 DNA is TGTGCCAGCGGCGGGTCCTCTGAAGCTTTCTTT. It translates to CASGGSSEAFF.

Concerning this clonotype itself: One junction end does not reproduce the germline sequence, and a read error may be involved. This chain connects TRBV5-1 to TRBJ2-7, with D perhaps matching TRBD1 (6 bases). This CDR3 is built from 14 residues. Germline V CDR1 and CDR2: SGHRS, YFSETQ. The CDR3 loop reads CASSLGHGSYEQYF. DNA of the CDR3: TGTGCCAGCAGCTTGGGACATGGCTCCTACGAGCAGTACTTC.

The rearrangement uses TRBV30 and TRBJ1-2; 8 bases fit TRBD1. The ends lost 4 bases at V and 8 bases at J; junction bases unmatched: 9. Germline V gene lookup returns CDR1 GTSNPN and CDR2 SVGIG (reference sequence). This CDR3 is 13 amino acids long. This CDR3 is CAWNAGQGRGYTF. DNA for the CDR3: TGTGCCTGGAACGCCGGACAGGGCCGGGGCTACACCTTC.

This clonotype was counted ten times or more. The J gene is TRBJ2-7, the V gene TRBV20-1, with D possibly matching TRBD2 (6 bases). The CDR3 sequence is 14 residues long. V lost 6 bases, J lost 0 bases, and 15 bases lay in between. Germline-derived CDR1 and CDR2 are DFQATT and SNEGSKA (reference sequence). Here the CDR3 reads CSAFGAGNSYEQYF. CDR3 DNA: TGCAGTGCCTTCGGGGCGGGGAACTCCTACGAGCAGTACTTC.

This clonotype has at least ten counts. For the CDR3, the DNA is TGTGCCAGCAGAGGGGCGGGGCCCACCTACGAGCAGTACTTC. It yields the protein CASRGAGPTYEQYF. The rearrangement uses TRBV11-2 and TRBJ2-7; D perhaps matches TRBD2 (6 bases). Germline V lookup: CDR1 SGHAT, CDR2 FQNNGV. The CDR3 is 14 amino acids. Trimming took 6 bases from V and 2 from J, leaving 14 bases between them.

The chain recombines TRBV30 with TRBJ1-5; 7 nucleotides align to TRBD1. This CDR3 spans 15 amino acids. Germline V lookup: CDR1 GTSNPN, CDR2 SVGIG (reference sequence). The ends lost 2 bases at V and 5 bases at J; junction bases unmatched: 9. The CDR3 loop reads CAWSPPHRGHQPQHF. The CDR3 bases are TGTGCCTGGAGTCCCCCCCATAGGGGGCATCAGCCCCAGCATTTT.

In this sample, this clonotype turned up many times. The chain employs TRBV30 and TRBJ2-7, with 9 bases that match TRBD1. The CDR3 spans 15 residues. Unmatched junction bases numbered 11, after V lost 1 base and J lost 7 bases. Germline V gives CDR1 GTSNPN, CDR2 SVGIG (reference sequence). This CDR3 reads CAWSGGQGVHREQYF. The CDR3 DNA reads as TGTGCCTGGAGTGGGGGACAGGGCGTGCACCGGGAGCAGTACTTC.

This clonotype was seen ten or more times. The chain carries TRBV5-1 and TRBJ1-1; 7 positions agree with TRBD1. This CDR3 has 16 amino acids. V lost 0 bases to trimming and J lost 6 bases; unmatched junction nucleotides: 11. Germline loops: CDR1 SGHRS, CDR2 YFSETQ. The CDR3 sequence is CASSLAYLGQRPEAFF. DNA of the CDR3: TGCGCCAGCAGCTTGGCGTACCTGGGACAGCGCCCTGAAGCTTTCTTT.

In its sample, this clonotype was seen many times. The chain employs TRBV20-1 and TRBJ2-3; D is possibly TRBD2 (6 bases). The germline V and J ends were trimmed by 0 bases and 2 bases, with 12 bases remaining between them. Germline CDR1 is DFQATT and CDR2 is SNEGSKA (reference sequence). The CDR3 consists of 15 residues. The CDR3 loop reads CSARDGLTYTDTQYF. In nucleotides, the CDR3 is TGCAGTGCTAGAGATGGACTAACCTACACAGATACGCAGTATTTT.

This clonotype has more than one count but fewer than ten. The V call is TRBV14, the J call TRBJ1-1; D is unclear. The CDR3 sequence is 13 residues long. CDR1 and CDR2 (germline): SGHDN, FVKESK. V lost 6 bases, J lost 4 bases, and 12 bases lay in between. The CDR3, as DNA: TGTGCCAGCAGGGCCCTGGTGGTCACTGAAGCTTTCTTT. This sequence encodes CASRALVVTEAFF. The entire variable domain, with the rest obtained from reference TRBV14 and TRBJ1-1, is as follows: EAGVTQFPSHSVIEKGQTVTLRCDPISGHDNLYWYRRVMGKEIKFLLHFVKESKQDESGMPNNRFLAERTGGTYSTLKVQPAELEDSGVYFCASRALVVTEAFFGQGTRLTVV.

This clonotype was counted a few times. The genes are TRBV6-5 and TRBJ2-7; D is ambiguous. The V end lost 0 bases, the J end lost 3 bases, and 9 bases lay between the germline ends. The germline V gene has CDR1 MNHEY and CDR2 SVGAGI. The CDR3 contains 14 residues. The CDR3 spells CASSYSRVYYEQYF. In DNA, the CDR3 is TGTGCCAGCAGTTACTCGCGAGTATACTACGAGCAGTACTTC.